Below are 4 T cell receptor beta chains sequenced from a single sample in a study of blood T cell repertoires in COVID-19. Here immunoSEQ multiplex PCR was the method, and the copy in TCRdb shows in-frame clones only, minus some. The sample holds roughly 260,000 clones; around nine tenths are singletons and the top ten take around 10%. Sequencing was performed on peripheral blood. The receptors come from a man aged 35-49 years who had recovered from COVID-19.

The rearrangement links TRBV6-1 to TRBJ1-5, with 7 bases fitting TRBD1. CDR1 and CDR2 (germline): MNHNS, SASEGT. J lost 4 bases, V lost 2 bases, and 5 bases had no gene match. The CDR3 covers 15 residues. CDR3 nucleotide sequence: TGTGCCAGCAGTGAATTTAGACAGGGTAATCAGCCCCAGCATTTT. Amino acids: CASSEFRQGNQPQHF.

The gene calls are TRBV7-9 and TRBJ1-4, with unresolved D. The CDR3 is made up of 14 amino acids. Trimming took off 5 bases at V and 10 bases at J, with 17 bases between the two ends. Germline loops: CDR1 SEHNR, CDR2 FQNEAQ (reference sequence). This chain's CDR3 is CASSLVATTGKLFF. In DNA form, the CDR3 reads TGTGCCAGCAGCCTGGTGGCCACGACGGGAAAACTGTTTTTT.

This clone has just a few counts. The chain recombines TRBV18 with TRBJ1-1, with a possible D match to TRBD1 (6 bases). This CDR3 region has 14 residues. Trimming took 2 bases from V and 4 from J, leaving 11 bases between them. Germline CDR1 KGHSH, CDR2 LQKENI. In DNA, the CDR3 is TGTGCCAGCTCACCAAGGGGACAATTCACTGAAGCTTTCTTT. The encoded protein is CASSPRGQFTEAFF.

The chain recombines TRBV11-2 with TRBJ1-2; possible D gene TRBD1, 5 bases. The germline V gene has CDR1 SGHAT and CDR2 FQNNGV. Trimming left V 2 bases short and J 6 bases short, with 13 bases between. The CDR3 extends over 14 amino acids. Here the CDR3 DNA reads TGTGCCAGCAGCTTAACGGGACTAGGCGATGGCTACACCTTC. Its protein product is CASSLTGLGDGYTF.